A selection of T cell receptor beta chains follows, all from one sample in a study of T cells after yellow fever vaccination. TCRdb ran MiXCR on the 5' RACE reads and lists one entry per CDR3 protein. Of some 600,000 distinct CDR3 sequences listed, about 15% are singletons. Sequences were derived from PBMCs, sampled around 5 days after the first yellow fever vaccination. The receptors derive from a man aged 18-30 years who received the YFV17D yellow fever vaccine. The conserved cysteine and the conserved F or W are not part of the CDR3 here. A row's size may be missing; if present it is once, few, many or a size class.

V gene: TRBV7-9; J gene: TRBJ2-3; CDR3 length: 12; clone size: few; CDR3 protein: ASSLQGRSDTQY
V gene: TRBV15; J gene: TRBJ2-5; CDR3 length: 11; clone size: many; CDR3 protein: ATSSLGGETQY
V gene: TRBV5-1; J gene: TRBJ2-5; CDR3 length: 15; clone size: few; CDR3 protein: ASSPLAGGPSGETQY
V gene: TRBV7-3; J gene: TRBJ2-2; CDR3 length: 13; clone size: many; CDR3 protein: ASSPMATNTGELF
V gene: TRBV6-2/TRBV6-3; J gene: TRBJ1-1; CDR3 length: 11; clone size: .; CDR3 protein: ASRPGGYTEAF
V gene: TRBV5-1; J gene: TRBJ2-2; CDR3 length: 12; clone size: .; CDR3 protein: ASSLDSNTGELF
V gene: TRBV7-9; J gene: TRBJ2-1; CDR3 length: 14; clone size: few; CDR3 protein: ASSISGGRSYNEQF
V gene: TRBV4-2; J gene: TRBJ2-6; CDR3 length: 14; clone size: .; CDR3 protein: ASSPFKGAGANVLT
V gene: TRBV20-1; J gene: TRBJ1-2; CDR3 length: 9; clone size: .; CDR3 protein: SARVYYGYT
V gene: TRBV14; J gene: TRBJ2-3; CDR3 length: 14; clone size: .; CDR3 protein: ASSPEVGGQTDTQY
V gene: TRBV12-3/TRBV12-4; J gene: TRBJ2-2; CDR3 length: 14; clone size: few; CDR3 protein: ASSTFRDAGTGELF
V gene: TRBV7-2; J gene: TRBJ2-5; CDR3 length: 11; clone size: many; CDR3 protein: ASSFRVAETQY
V gene: TRBV7-9; J gene: TRBJ1-1; CDR3 length: 11; clone size: few; CDR3 protein: ASSQITGTEAF
V gene: TRBV4-1; J gene: TRBJ2-7; CDR3 length: 16; clone size: few; CDR3 protein: ASSQVTSWTGGHYEQY
V gene: TRBV11-2; J gene: TRBJ2-5; CDR3 length: 13; clone size: .; CDR3 protein: ASSPVRARGETQY
V gene: TRBV11-2; J gene: TRBJ2-3; CDR3 length: 14; clone size: few; CDR3 protein: ASSPGLADEGDTQY
V gene: TRBV24-1; J gene: TRBJ2-1; CDR3 length: 12; clone size: .; CDR3 protein: ATSDLGLYNEQF
V gene: TRBV4-1; J gene: TRBJ2-2; CDR3 length: 13; clone size: few; CDR3 protein: ASENRDINTGELF
V gene: TRBV7-2; J gene: TRBJ2-2; CDR3 length: 12; clone size: .; CDR3 protein: ASSLVMATGELF
V gene: TRBV4-3; J gene: TRBJ2-5; CDR3 length: 14; clone size: .; CDR3 protein: ASSQGGGPTQETQY
V gene: TRBV27; J gene: TRBJ1-6; CDR3 length: 15; clone size: few; CDR3 protein: ASSSPRGSSYNSPLH
V gene: TRBV7-2; J gene: TRBJ2-2; CDR3 length: 11; clone size: .; CDR3 protein: ASSPIFTGELF
V gene: TRBV12-3/TRBV12-4; J gene: TRBJ1-2; CDR3 length: 11; clone size: few; CDR3 protein: ASTGTGAGGYT
V gene: TRBV6-5; J gene: TRBJ1-1; CDR3 length: 11; clone size: many; CDR3 protein: ATQTGPDTEAF
V gene: TRBV10-2; J gene: TRBJ1-4; CDR3 length: 10; clone size: few; CDR3 protein: ASLEGGEKLF
V gene: TRBV6-2/TRBV6-3; J gene: TRBJ2-3; CDR3 length: 13; clone size: .; CDR3 protein: ASIVQGPVPDTQY
V gene: TRBV7-8; J gene: TRBJ2-7; CDR3 length: 13; clone size: .; CDR3 protein: ASRILRDGTYEQY
V gene: TRBV7-9; J gene: TRBJ1-1; CDR3 length: 13; clone size: few; CDR3 protein: ASSSTRGLRTEAF
V gene: TRBV10-3; J gene: TRBJ2-5; CDR3 length: 11; clone size: many; CDR3 protein: AIRGGREETQY
V gene: TRBV20-1; J gene: TRBJ2-3; CDR3 length: 12; clone size: .; CDR3 protein: SARVEDKIDTQY
V gene: TRBV10-2; J gene: TRBJ2-7; CDR3 length: 13; clone size: .; CDR3 protein: ASSEITGEFYEQY
V gene: TRBV2; J gene: TRBJ1-1; CDR3 length: 12; clone size: .; CDR3 protein: ASRENGMNTEAF
V gene: TRBV9; J gene: TRBJ1-1; CDR3 length: 13; clone size: many; CDR3 protein: ASSPTRGALTEAF
V gene: TRBV30; J gene: TRBJ2-5; CDR3 length: 11; clone size: many; CDR3 protein: AWSGTGKETQY
V gene: TRBV7-2; J gene: TRBJ2-3; CDR3 length: 13; clone size: many; CDR3 protein: ASSSVGPAAGTQY
V gene: TRBV5-1; J gene: TRBJ1-1; CDR3 length: 13; clone size: .; CDR3 protein: ASSLGTVRGTEAF
V gene: TRBV20-1; J gene: TRBJ2-3; CDR3 length: 12; clone size: .; CDR3 protein: SARDRGRTDTQY
V gene: TRBV5-1; J gene: TRBJ2-1; CDR3 length: 11; clone size: .; CDR3 protein: ASSLGSTKEQF
V gene: TRBV5-4; J gene: TRBJ2-3; CDR3 length: 13; clone size: .; CDR3 protein: ASSETGGRSDTQY
V gene: TRBV15; J gene: TRBJ2-3; CDR3 length: 14; clone size: few; CDR3 protein: ATSGTSGAGADTQY
V gene: TRBV12-3/TRBV12-4; J gene: TRBJ1-6; CDR3 length: 13; clone size: few; CDR3 protein: ASSPAGTGGSPLH
V gene: TRBV12-3/TRBV12-4; J gene: TRBJ2-5; CDR3 length: 11; clone size: .; CDR3 protein: ASSPGGDETQY
V gene: TRBV7-2; J gene: TRBJ1-4; CDR3 length: 13; clone size: .; CDR3 protein: ASSLKVGVFEKLF
V gene: TRBV20-1; J gene: TRBJ1-5; CDR3 length: 12; clone size: few; CDR3 protein: SAWGGFSNQPQH
V gene: TRBV27; J gene: TRBJ1-5; CDR3 length: 14; clone size: .; CDR3 protein: ASSTDRGSSNQPQH
V gene: TRBV5-1; J gene: TRBJ2-3; CDR3 length: 12; clone size: .; CDR3 protein: ASSLQVSTDTQY
V gene: TRBV7-9; J gene: TRBJ2-5; CDR3 length: 10; clone size: many; CDR3 protein: ASSAVQETQY
V gene: TRBV7-3; J gene: TRBJ2-1; CDR3 length: 13; clone size: many; CDR3 protein: ASSFSGAGHNEQF
V gene: TRBV27; J gene: TRBJ2-7; CDR3 length: 12; clone size: .; CDR3 protein: ASSFGGGAYEQY
V gene: TRBV7-9; J gene: TRBJ2-3; CDR3 length: 15; clone size: .; CDR3 protein: ASSEAWDRGSTDTQY
V gene: TRBV7-9; J gene: TRBJ1-5; CDR3 length: 14; clone size: few; CDR3 protein: ASSSGGSRSNQPQH
V gene: TRBV5-6; J gene: TRBJ2-5; CDR3 length: 14; clone size: .; CDR3 protein: ASSPWTGSDQETQY
V gene: TRBV7-2; J gene: TRBJ1-2; CDR3 length: 12; clone size: .; CDR3 protein: ASRLPGQVNGYT
V gene: TRBV6-2/TRBV6-3; J gene: TRBJ2-2; CDR3 length: 13; clone size: few; CDR3 protein: ASTEQRDKAGELF
V gene: TRBV2; J gene: TRBJ2-2; CDR3 length: 11; clone size: few; CDR3 protein: ASRRGDTGELF
V gene: TRBV11-2; J gene: TRBJ1-6; CDR3 length: 13; clone size: once; CDR3 protein: ASSRFVTGDSPLH
V gene: TRBV4-1; J gene: TRBJ2-2; CDR3 length: 15; clone size: few; CDR3 protein: ASSQDVATRYTGELF